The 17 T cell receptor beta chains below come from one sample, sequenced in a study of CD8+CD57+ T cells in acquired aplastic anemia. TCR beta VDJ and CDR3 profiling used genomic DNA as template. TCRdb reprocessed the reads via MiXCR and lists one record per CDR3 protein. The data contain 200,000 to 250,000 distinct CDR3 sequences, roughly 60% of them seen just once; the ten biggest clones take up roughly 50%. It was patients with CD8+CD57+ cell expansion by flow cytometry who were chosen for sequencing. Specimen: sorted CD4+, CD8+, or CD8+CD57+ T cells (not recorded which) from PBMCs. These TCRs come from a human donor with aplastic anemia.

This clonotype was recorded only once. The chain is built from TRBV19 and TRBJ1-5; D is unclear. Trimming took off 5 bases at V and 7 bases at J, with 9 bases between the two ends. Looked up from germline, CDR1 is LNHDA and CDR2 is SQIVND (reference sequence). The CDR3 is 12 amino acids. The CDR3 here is CASSYPLQPQHF. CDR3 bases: TGTGCCAGTAGTTACCCTCTGCAGCCCCAGCATTTT.

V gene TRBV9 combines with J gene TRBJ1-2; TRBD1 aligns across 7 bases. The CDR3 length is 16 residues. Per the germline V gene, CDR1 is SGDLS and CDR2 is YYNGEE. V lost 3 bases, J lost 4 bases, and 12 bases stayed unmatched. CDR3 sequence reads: CASSALTGTELYGYTF. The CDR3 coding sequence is TGTGCCAGCAGCGCGCTGACCGGGACAGAGCTCTATGGCTACACCTTC.

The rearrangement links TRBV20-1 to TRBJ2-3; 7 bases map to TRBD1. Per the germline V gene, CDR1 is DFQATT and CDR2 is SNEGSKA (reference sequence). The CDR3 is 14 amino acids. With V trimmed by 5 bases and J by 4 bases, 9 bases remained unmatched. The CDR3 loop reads CSAHRQGRADTQYF. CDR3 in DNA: TGCAGTGCTCACCGACAGGGTAGGGCAGATACGCAGTATTTT.

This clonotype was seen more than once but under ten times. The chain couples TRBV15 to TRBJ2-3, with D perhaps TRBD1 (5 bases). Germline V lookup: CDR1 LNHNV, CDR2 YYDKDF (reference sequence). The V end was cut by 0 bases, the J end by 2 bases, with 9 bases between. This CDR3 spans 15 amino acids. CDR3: CATSRDRGFTDTQYF. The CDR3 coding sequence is TGTGCCACCAGCAGAGATAGGGGCTTCACAGATACGCAGTATTTT.

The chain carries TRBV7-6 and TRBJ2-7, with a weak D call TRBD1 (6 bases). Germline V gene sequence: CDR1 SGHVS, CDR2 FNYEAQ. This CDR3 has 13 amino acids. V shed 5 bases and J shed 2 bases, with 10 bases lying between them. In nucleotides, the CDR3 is TGTGCCAGCAGCACGGACAGACCCTACGAGCAGTACTTC. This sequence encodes CASSTDRPYEQYF.

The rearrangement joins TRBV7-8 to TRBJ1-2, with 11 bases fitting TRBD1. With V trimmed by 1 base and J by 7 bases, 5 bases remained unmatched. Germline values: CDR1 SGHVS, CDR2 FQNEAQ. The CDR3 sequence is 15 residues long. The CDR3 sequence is CASSLVDRGQSGYTF. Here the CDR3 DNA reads TGTGCCAGCAGCTTAGTGGACAGGGGGCAGAGTGGCTACACCTTC.

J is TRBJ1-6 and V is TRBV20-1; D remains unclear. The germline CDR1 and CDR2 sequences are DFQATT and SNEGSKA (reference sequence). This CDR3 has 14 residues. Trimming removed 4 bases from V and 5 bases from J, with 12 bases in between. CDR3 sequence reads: CSATQPTNNSPLHF. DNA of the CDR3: TGCAGTGCTACTCAGCCAACTAATAATTCACCCCTCCACTTT.

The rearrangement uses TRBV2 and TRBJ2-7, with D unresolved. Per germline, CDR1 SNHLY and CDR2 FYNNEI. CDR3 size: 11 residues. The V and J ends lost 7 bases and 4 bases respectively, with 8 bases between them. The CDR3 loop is CASKREYEQYF. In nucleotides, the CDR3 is TGTGCCAGCAAAAGGGAATACGAGCAGTACTTC.

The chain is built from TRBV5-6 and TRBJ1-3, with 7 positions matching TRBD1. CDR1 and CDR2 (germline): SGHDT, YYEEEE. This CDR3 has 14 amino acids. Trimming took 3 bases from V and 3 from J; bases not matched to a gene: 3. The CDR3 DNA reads TGTGCCAGCAGCTGGGGGACAGTTGGAAACACCATATATTTT. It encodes CASSWGTVGNTIYF.

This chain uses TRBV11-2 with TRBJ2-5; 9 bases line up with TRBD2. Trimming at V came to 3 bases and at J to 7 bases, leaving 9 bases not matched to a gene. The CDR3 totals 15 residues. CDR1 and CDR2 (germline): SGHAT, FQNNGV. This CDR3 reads CASSFKLAGGWTQYF. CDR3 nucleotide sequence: TGTGCCAGCAGCTTCAAACTAGCGGGCGGGTGGACCCAGTACTTC.

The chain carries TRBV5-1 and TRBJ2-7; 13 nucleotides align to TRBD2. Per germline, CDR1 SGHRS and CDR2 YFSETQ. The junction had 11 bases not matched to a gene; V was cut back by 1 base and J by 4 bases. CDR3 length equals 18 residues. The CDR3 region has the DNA TGCGCCAGCAGCTTGAGGACTAGCGGGAGTGGGGAGTTGTACGAGCAGTACTTC. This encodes CASSLRTSGSGELYEQYF.

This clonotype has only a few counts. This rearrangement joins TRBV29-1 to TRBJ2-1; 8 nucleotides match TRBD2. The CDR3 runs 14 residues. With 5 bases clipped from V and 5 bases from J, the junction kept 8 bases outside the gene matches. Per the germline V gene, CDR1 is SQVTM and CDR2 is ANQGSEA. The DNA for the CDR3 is TGCAGCGTTACGGGGCGGGGGGTTGACAATGAGCAGTTCTTC. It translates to CSVTGRGVDNEQFF.

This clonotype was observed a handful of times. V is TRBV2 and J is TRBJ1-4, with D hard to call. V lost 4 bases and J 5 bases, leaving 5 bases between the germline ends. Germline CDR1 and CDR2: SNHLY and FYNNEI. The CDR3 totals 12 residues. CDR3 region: CASSARNEKLFF. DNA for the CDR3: TGTGCCAGCAGTGCGAGAAATGAAAAACTGTTTTTT.

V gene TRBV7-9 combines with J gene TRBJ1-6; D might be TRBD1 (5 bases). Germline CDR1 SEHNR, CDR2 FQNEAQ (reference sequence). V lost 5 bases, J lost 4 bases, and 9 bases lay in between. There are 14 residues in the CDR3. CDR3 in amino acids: CASSRDGYNSPLHF. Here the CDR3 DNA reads TGTGCCAGCAGCCGGGACGGTTATAATTCACCCCTCCACTTT.

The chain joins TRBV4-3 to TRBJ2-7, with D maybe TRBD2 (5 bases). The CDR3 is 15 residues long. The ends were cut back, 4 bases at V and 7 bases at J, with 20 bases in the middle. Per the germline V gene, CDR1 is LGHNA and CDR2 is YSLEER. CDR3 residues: CASSLGLTSRVEQYF. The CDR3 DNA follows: TGCGCCAGCAGCCTAGGACTCACCTCAAGGGTTGAGCAGTACTTC.

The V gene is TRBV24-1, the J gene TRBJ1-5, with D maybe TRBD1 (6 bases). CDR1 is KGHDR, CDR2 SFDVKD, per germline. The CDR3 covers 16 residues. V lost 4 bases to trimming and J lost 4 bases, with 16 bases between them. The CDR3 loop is CATSESSGQLNQPQHF. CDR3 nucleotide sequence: TGTGCCACCAGTGAATCGAGCGGACAGCTAAATCAGCCCCAGCATTTT.

The CDR3 here is CSARKAGVLISYNEQFF. The CDR3 DNA is TGCAGTGCTAGAAAAGCGGGAGTTTTAATCTCCTACAATGAGCAGTTCTTC. The chain carries TRBV20-1 and TRBJ2-1; 8 nucleotides line up with TRBD2. The ends lost 2 bases at V and 0 bases at J; junction bases unmatched: 9. Per the germline V gene, CDR1 is DFQATT and CDR2 is SNEGSKA (reference sequence). The CDR3 has 17 residues.